This TCR beta chain was recorded in a study of T cells after yellow fever vaccination. In the study overall: Preparation used SMART-Seq v4 Ultra Low Input for the low-cell-number fractions. Study-wide findings and caveats: Clonotypes shared by both compartments, CD4 and CD8, made up a small share. From the bulk population, abundant clonotypes could contaminate and appear within FACS-sorted repertoires.

Germline-derived CDR1 and CDR2 are DFQATT and SNEGSKA (reference sequence). CDR3 length equals 15 residues. Trimming shortened V by 6 bases and J by 1 base, and 17 bases separated the two germline ends. The 5'RACE template-switching step produced TCR cDNA and added a universal primer site and UMIs. TCRdb re-called the 5' RACE reads through MiXCR, storing one row per CDR3 protein. This table holds hundreds of thousands of distinct CDR3 sequences, about 19% found once. Remarks on this clonotype: What it binds is not known.

The sample in question was PBMCs, obtained 15 days after the yellow fever booster vaccination. The V gene is TRBV20-1, the J gene TRBJ2-3, with a tentative D call TRBD2 (6 bases). This clonotype was obtained from a man aged 25-45 years who received the YFV17D yellow fever vaccine. CDR3 loop: CSAQASVLGTDTQYF. CDR3 bases: TGCAGTGCCCAGGCTAGCGTCTTGGGCACAGATACGCAGTATTTT.